This T cell receptor (beta chain) was sequenced during a study of beta chain features in type 1 diabetes. The isolated RNA, all of it, was reverse transcribed, so expressed TCRB transcripts were what got sequenced. Sequenced by immunoSEQ multiplex PCR; TCRdb stores in-frame clones only, minus some. The sample lists a few hundred thousand clones; roughly an eighth were seen once. In its sample, this clone was seen a few times. Its antigen remains unidentified. Points from the study as a whole: Among patients with Type 1 diabetes, TCRB CDR3s were moderately but significantly shorter in every one of the four CD4+ subsets. A greater similarity of naive, central memory and Treg TCRB repertoires was seen among patients than among healthy donors. The study notes PCR might favor shorter templates equally in patients and controls.

CDR1 is SGHTA, CDR2 FQGNSA, per germline. The CDR3 loop spans 10 amino acids. Deletions cut 11 bases from V and 12 bases from J, with 17 bases between. A heparinised blood draw that averaged around 100 mL was obtained once from each donor. Sorting of CD4+ naive, central memory, regulatory and stem cell-like memory cells was performed via CD45RO/CCR7/CD25/CD127/CD95/CD27. Material for sequencing was naive CD4+ T cells from blood. The chain couples TRBV7-2 to TRBJ2-7; tentative D call: TRBD2 (6 bases). The clonotype originates from a woman aged 18-35 years with type 1 diabetes. In nucleotides, the CDR3 is TGTGCCGAGCGGGCCCGCAAACGGTACTTC. This sequence encodes CAERARKRYF.